The 13 T cell receptor beta chains in this list originate from one sample, sequenced in a study of Graves' ophthalmopathy and Graves' hyperthyroidism. Investigators amplified TCR beta CDR3 regions from RNA transcripts. Amplification began with first-round RT-PCR using HTBI primers, then second-round multiplex PCR was performed. TCRdb processed the multiplex PCR reads anew with MiXCR; each CDR3 protein has one entry. The table records over 650,000 distinct CDR3 sequences, over 40% of them present only once. Sequenced: peripheral blood. The receptor source for this set is an adult man with Graves' ophthalmopathy.

The rearrangement joins TRBV10-3 to TRBJ2-7, with 8 bases lining up with TRBD1. The ends lost 10 bases at V and 3 bases at J; junction bases unmatched: 14. The CDR3 runs 15 residues. The V gene's germline CDR1 is ENHRY and CDR2 SYGVKD. CDR3 in DNA: TGTGCCAGCAGCCCTGTCGTACAGGGGGACTACGAGCAGTACTTC. Translation: CASSPVVQGDYEQYF.

The gene calls are TRBV2 and TRBJ1-2, with no clear D. The V gene's germline CDR1 is SNHLY and CDR2 FYNNEI. CDR3 size: 13 residues. Trimming cost V 5 bases and J 7 bases, with 14 bases left between them. The CDR3: CASSYTSAGGYTF. For the CDR3, the DNA is TGTGCCAGCAGTTACACGTCTGCCGGTGGCTACACCTTC.

The chain uses TRBV19 and TRBJ2-3, with D perhaps matching TRBD1 (6 bases). Germline V gene data show CDR1 as LNHDA and CDR2 as SQIVND (reference sequence). V was trimmed by 6 bases and J by 1 base, leaving 11 bases between them. The CDR3 extends over 14 amino acids. The CDR3 coding sequence is TGTGCCAGTAGGGCAGGGGCAGGCACAGATACGCAGTATTTT. It codes for CASRAGAGTDTQYF.

V usage is TRBV29-1 and J usage is TRBJ2-3; D is perhaps TRBD1 (6 bases). V lost 6 bases to trimming and J lost 11 bases, with 21 bases between them. The length of the CDR3 is 13 residues. Germline V CDR1 and CDR2: SQVTM, ANQGSEA. The DNA for the CDR3 is TGCAGCGTCACCAGGGGCTCCTACAATGAGCAGTATTTT. Its translation is CSVTRGSYNEQYF.

This clonotype has ten or more counts. The chain has TRBV7-8 and TRBJ1-2, with D uncertain. V lost 2 bases and J 8 bases, leaving 12 bases between the germline ends. This CDR3 has 13 residues. CDR1 SGHVS and CDR2 FQNEAQ come from the germline V gene. Here the CDR3 DNA reads TGTGCCAGCAGCTTAAGGGAGCGAGGGGGCTACACCTTC. Amino acids: CASSLRERGGYTF.

This clonotype was detected ten times or more. J is TRBJ2-5 and V is TRBV9; 11 bases fit TRBD2. Germline loops: CDR1 SGDLS, CDR2 YYNGEE. Trimming cost V 5 bases and J 0 bases; bases outside gene matches: 6. This CDR3 has 16 amino acids. DNA for the CDR3: TGTGCCAGCAGTCACGCGACTAGCGGGGACCAAGAGACCCAGTACTTC. Amino acids: CASSHATSGDQETQYF.

The chain links TRBV6-5 to TRBJ1-5; tentatively, D is TRBD1 (5 bases). Matching the DNA end better, TRBJ2-3 makes the J call doubtful. Germline V gene lookup returns CDR1 MNHEY and CDR2 SVGAGI. CDR3 length: 13 amino acids. CDR3 sequence (DNA): TGTGCCAGCAGTTACCAGGACAATCAGCCCCAGTATTTT. Its protein product is CASSYQDNQPQYF.

This clonotype has only a few counts. The genes are TRBV5-1 and TRBJ1-4; TRBD1 agrees at 7 bases. Germline V lookup: CDR1 SGHRS, CDR2 YFSETQ. After removal of 0 bases from V and 0 bases from J, the junction contained 2 bases not matched to a gene. The CDR3 has 16 residues. CDR3 region: CASSLDRGSTNEKLFF. As DNA, the CDR3 is TGCGCCAGCAGCTTGGACAGGGGATCAACTAATGAAAAACTGTTTTTT.

This clonotype was recorded many times. J is TRBJ1-1 and V is TRBV7-8; TRBD1 aligns across 9 bases. The V gene's germline CDR1 is SGHVS and CDR2 FQNEAQ. The CDR3 spans 16 residues. With 4 bases clipped from V and 12 bases from J, the junction kept 18 bases outside the gene matches. The CDR3 nucleotides read TGTGCCAGCAGCTCAAAACGCCGGGACAGGGCGGGGGAATCTTTCTTT. As protein: CASSSKRRDRAGESFF.

This chain uses TRBV7-9 with TRBJ2-5; 7 nucleotides match TRBD1. The V segment lost 5 bases and the J segment 5 bases; nucleotides outside the gene matches: 8. The CDR3 runs 14 residues. The germline gives CDR1 SEHNR, CDR2 FQNEAQ (reference sequence). CDR3 in amino acids: CASSQTGSWETQYF. The CDR3 region has the DNA TGTGCCAGCAGCCAGACAGGGAGTTGGGAGACCCAGTACTTC.

The chain is built from TRBV6-6 and TRBJ2-2, with TRBD1 matching over 9 bases. Trimming at V came to 3 bases and at J to 1 base, leaving 3 bases not matched to a gene. The CDR3 contains 16 residues. Germline V gene lookup returns CDR1 MNHNY and CDR2 SVGAGI (reference sequence). The CDR3 spells CASSYGQGRNTGELFF. The CDR3 DNA reads TGTGCCAGCAGTTATGGACAGGGGCGGAACACCGGGGAGCTGTTTTTT.

The chain couples TRBV19 to TRBJ2-5; 14 nucleotides align to TRBD2. J lost 6 bases, V lost 5 bases, and 8 bases had no gene match. Germline CDR1 LNHDA, CDR2 SQIVND (reference sequence). The CDR3 is made up of 16 amino acids. CDR3 protein: CASSSRTSGGPKTQYF. DNA of the CDR3: TGTGCCAGTAGTTCGCGGACTAGCGGGGGGCCGAAGACCCAGTACTTC.

V is TRBV7-9 and J is TRBJ2-7; D gene uncertain. Germline V CDR1 and CDR2: SEHNR, FQNEAQ (reference sequence). V lost 5 bases to trimming and J lost 7 bases, with 15 bases between them. This CDR3 is built from 13 residues. The CDR3 region has the DNA TGTGCCAGCAGCCAAGAAGAAGTCTATGAGCAGTACTTC. Its protein product is CASSQEEVYEQYF.